The TCR beta chain described here comes from a study of CD8+ T cells in alopecia areata (dated by TCRdb to the late 2010s). The study in broad terms: Treated patients were enrolled in an open-label pilot trial of oral tofacitinib, 5 to 10 mg twice daily, for moderate-to-severe alopecia areata. To study T cell clonal expansion in alopecia areata, the researchers applied high-throughput TCRbeta sequencing to both the C3H/HeJ mouse model and human patients. Tofacitinib was given for 6 to 18 months, followed by 6 months of follow-up off drug to assess delayed response and recurrence. Scalp tissue and sorted CD4+ and CD8+ peripheral blood T cells from patchy and totalis/universalis alopecia areata patients and from healthy controls were covered by human TCRbeta sequencing. TCRbeta CDR3 regions were amplified by immunoSEQ multiplex PCR with 35 Vbeta forward and 13 Jbeta reverse primers. RNA was extracted with the PAXgene miRNA kit for fixed scalp, the miRNeasy kit for PBMCs, and the RNeasy kit for mouse skin. Clonality in the scalp was compared among normal scalp (n=4), patchy alopecia areata scalp (n=8), and alopecia totalis/universalis scalp (n=8). Patients on tofacitinib were biopsied at baseline and after 4 and 24 weeks of treatment, and several of the patients also had a later scalp biopsy. Paper-wide results and their limitations: Compared with normal scalp, lesional scalp, particularly in alopecia totalis/universalis, had higher clonality and more expanded CD8+ clones, which suggests antigenic drive. Resident alphabeta T cells in normal human skin are also sequenced, complicating scalp TCR repertoire analysis, unlike mouse skin dominated by gammadelta T cells. Shared TCR sequences between patients were less evident than in mice, which may be partly attributable to HLA diversity in the patient population.

The sample's time point label, in plain terms: baseline before oral tofacitinib. Lesional scalp punch biopsies and peripheral blood were obtained from alopecia areata patients. PBMCs were separated by density centrifugation and stained for CD3, CD4 and CD8, after which CD4+ and CD8+ T cells were sorted on a FACSAria. Receptors were amplified or captured by the immunoSEQ multiplex PCR assay. To provide template for TCR sequencing, every sample had RNA extracted and reverse transcribed into cDNA. First-strand cDNA was synthesized using SuperScript III with a 2:1 mix of oligo-dT and random hexamers. A synthetic immune receptor repertoire was used to gauge amplification bias, and whatever bias remained was removed computationally. For the original study's pipeline: After raw reads were preprocessed to remove errors, the CDR3 was defined following IMGT conventions as running from the conserved cysteine to phenylalanine. Clonality was computed by normalizing Shannon entropy by log2 of the number of productive unique TCRs and subtracting the result from 1. CD4 or CD8 identity of scalp clones was inferred by cross-referencing scalp TCRbeta sequences with sorted blood CD4 and CD8 repertoires. TCRdb re-hosts the immuneACCESS table, in-frame sequences only. Its copies lack some clones; in the studies checked, an unresolved V gene accounts for under half of them, and the cause for the rest is not known. That table furnishes V, J and clone size, whereas the DNA furnished D and trimming. The sample table lists some 170,000 clones, approximately 56% of them with a count of one. The ten largest clones add up to roughly 15% of the sample.

From the cysteine through the phenylalanine, the CDR3 covers 12 amino acids. The entry retains the CDR3 DNA only, 36 bases that are in frame from base 1. The germline V gene specifies SGHRS as CDR1 and YFSETQ as CDR2. V gives up 5 bases and J gives up 2 bases, and the segment between their germline ends measures 7 bases. A note on this clone: Its antigen specificity is not known. No base-level quality is on record; no much larger clone is a single base apart.

The chain links TRBV5-1 with TRBJ2-5; too little of a D gene remains to name it. This specimen was CD4+ T cells sorted from blood, taken at week 0. The receptor was derived from a human donor with alopecia areata. CDR3 loop: CASRPSQETQYF. In nucleotides, the sequence is TGCGCCAGCAGACCTAGTCAAGAGACCCAGTACTTC.